The rows below give T cell receptor beta chains drawn from one sample of a study of blood T cell repertoires in COVID-19. The data were produced by immunoSEQ multiplex PCR, yet TCRdb's version contains in-frame clones alone and is incomplete. The table includes under 250,000 clones, roughly 88% detected once. The specimen sequenced was PBMCs or T cells enriched from blood (not recorded which). Every receptor here comes from a woman between 25 and 40 years old who had been exposed to COVID-19. The CDR3 runs from the conserved cysteine through the conserved F or W. D genes are given only for firm matches. Not every row has a clone size; where given, it reads once, few, many or a size class.

abundance: NA
len: 14
j_gene: TRBJ2-7
v_gene: TRBV25-1
d_gene: NA
CDR3aa: CASSEMISSYEQYF
CDR3nt: TGTGCCAGCAGTGAAATGATCAGCTCCTACGAGCAGTACTTC

abundance: NA
len: 17
j_gene: TRBJ2-1
v_gene: TRBV19
d_gene: NA
CDR3aa: CASSIDLGSGVYNEQFF
CDR3nt: TGTGCCAGTAGTATAGATCTAGGCAGTGGTGTCTACAATGAGCAGTTCTTC

abundance: NA
len: 15
j_gene: TRBJ1-1
v_gene: TRBV5-1
d_gene: NA
CDR3aa: CASSLEGYMNTEAFF
CDR3nt: TGCGCCAGCAGCTTGGAGGGGTACATGAACACTGAAGCTTTCTTT

abundance: NA
len: 16
j_gene: TRBJ1-3
v_gene: TRBV5-8
d_gene: NA
CDR3aa: CASSLVGHLSGNTIYF
CDR3nt: TGTGCCAGCAGCTTGGTGGGACACCTCTCTGGAAACACCATATATTTT

abundance: NA
len: 18
j_gene: TRBJ1-1
v_gene: TRBV12-2
d_gene: NA
CDR3aa: CASRLVRGSAFRSTEAFF
CDR3nt: TGTGCAAGTCGCTTAGTTCGGGGGTCGGCGTTTCGGAGCACTGAAGCTTTCTTT

abundance: NA
len: 15
j_gene: TRBJ2-5
v_gene: TRBV27
d_gene: NA
CDR3aa: CASSSVGGNQETQYF
CDR3nt: TGTGCCAGCAGTTCTGTCGGCGGAAATCAAGAGACCCAGTACTTC

abundance: once
len: 14
j_gene: TRBJ1-5
v_gene: TRBV19
d_gene: TRBD1
CDR3aa: CASSIYRGHQPQHF
CDR3nt: TGTGCCAGTAGTATTTACAGGGGGCATCAGCCCCAGCATTTT

abundance: NA
len: 14
j_gene: TRBJ2-1
v_gene: TRBV2
d_gene: NA
CDR3aa: CASSGPGGTNEQFF
CDR3nt: TGTGCCAGCAGTGGGCCTGGGGGGACCAATGAGCAGTTCTTC

abundance: NA
len: 18
j_gene: TRBJ2-5
v_gene: TRBV5-5
d_gene: TRBD2
CDR3aa: CASSATPIAGGPLGTQYF
CDR3nt: TGTGCCAGCAGCGCGACCCCTATAGCGGGAGGGCCCCTAGGGACCCAGTACTTC

abundance: NA
len: 13
j_gene: TRBJ2-5
v_gene: TRBV19
d_gene: NA
CDR3aa: CASSKSGMVTQYF
CDR3nt: TGTGCCAGTAGTAAGTCAGGCATGGTGACCCAGTACTTC

abundance: NA
len: 12
j_gene: TRBJ2-7
v_gene: TRBV28
d_gene: NA
CDR3aa: CASSLRGYEQYF
CDR3nt: TGTGCCAGCAGTTTGAGGGGGTACGAGCAGTACTTC

abundance: NA
len: 15
j_gene: TRBJ2-7
v_gene: TRBV6-6
d_gene: TRBD1
CDR3aa: CASTPEGTGGYEQYF
CDR3nt: TGTGCCAGCACCCCCGAGGGGACAGGGGGCTACGAGCAGTACTTC

abundance: NA
len: 15
j_gene: TRBJ2-7
v_gene: TRBV5-1
d_gene: NA
CDR3aa: CASSPRTVGHYEQYF
CDR3nt: TGCGCCAGCAGCCCTCGGACAGTTGGGCACTACGAGCAGTACTTC

abundance: NA
len: 14
j_gene: TRBJ1-1
v_gene: TRBV5-4
d_gene: TRBD1
CDR3aa: CASSYQGAGTEAFF
CDR3nt: TGTGCCAGCAGCTACCAGGGGGCTGGCACTGAAGCTTTCTTT

abundance: NA
len: 15
j_gene: TRBJ1-6
v_gene: TRBV7-9
d_gene: NA
CDR3aa: CASSRDGNYNSPLHF
CDR3nt: TGTGCCAGCAGCCGAGACGGGAACTATAATTCACCCCTCCACTTT

abundance: NA
len: 15
j_gene: TRBJ1-4
v_gene: TRBV24-1
d_gene: NA
CDR3aa: CATKITGISNEKLFF
CDR3nt: TGTGCCACCAAAATTACAGGGATATCTAATGAAAAACTGTTTTTT

abundance: NA
len: 19
j_gene: TRBJ2-3
v_gene: TRBV10-3
d_gene: TRBD2
CDR3aa: CAISESGLAGGPQLDTQYF
CDR3nt: TGTGCCATCAGTGAGTCTGGACTAGCGGGAGGGCCTCAATTAGATACGCAGTATTTT

abundance: NA
len: 13
j_gene: TRBJ2-1
v_gene: TRBV6-4
d_gene: NA
CDR3aa: CASSDESGLEQFF
CDR3nt: TGTGCCAGCAGTGACGAGTCAGGGCTTGAGCAGTTCTTC

abundance: NA
len: 15
j_gene: TRBJ2-7
v_gene: TRBV2
d_gene: NA
CDR3aa: CASILRASDPYEQYF
CDR3nt: TGTGCCAGCATTCTGCGGGCGAGCGATCCCTACGAGCAGTACTTC

abundance: NA
len: 15
j_gene: TRBJ2-1
v_gene: TRBV4-1
d_gene: TRBD1
CDR3aa: CASSPPGQGFNEQFF
CDR3nt: TGCGCCAGCAGCCCACCGGGACAGGGGTTTAATGAGCAGTTCTTC

abundance: NA
len: 14
j_gene: TRBJ2-1
v_gene: TRBV5-6
d_gene: NA
CDR3aa: CASRSRGLYNEQFF
CDR3nt: TGTGCCAGCAGGTCGCGGGGGCTGTACAATGAGCAGTTCTTC

abundance: NA
len: 13
j_gene: TRBJ2-3
v_gene: TRBV5-6
d_gene: NA
CDR3aa: CASSSVLSDTQYF
CDR3nt: TGTGCCAGCAGCTCAGTCCTCTCAGATACGCAGTATTTT

abundance: NA
len: 15
j_gene: TRBJ1-2
v_gene: TRBV9
d_gene: TRBD1
CDR3aa: CASSASGTGDYGYTF
CDR3nt: TGTGCCAGCAGCGCGTCCGGGACAGGAGACTATGGCTACACCTTC

abundance: NA
len: 15
j_gene: TRBJ1-5
v_gene: TRBV6-5
d_gene: NA
CDR3aa: CASSYSWLGNQPQHF
CDR3nt: TGTGCCAGCAGTTACTCTTGGCTGGGCAATCAGCCCCAGCATTTT

abundance: NA
len: 15
j_gene: TRBJ1-1
v_gene: TRBV6-5
d_gene: NA
CDR3aa: CASKGRGMLNTEAFF
CDR3nt: TGTGCCAGCAAAGGGCGGGGGATGTTAAACACTGAAGCTTTCTTT

abundance: NA
len: 15
j_gene: TRBJ1-5
v_gene: TRBV30
d_gene: NA
CDR3aa: CAWSGGGQGNQPQHF
CDR3nt: TGTGCCTGGAGTGGAGGAGGGCAAGGCAATCAGCCCCAGCATTTT

abundance: NA
len: 14
j_gene: TRBJ2-2
v_gene: TRBV28
d_gene: TRBD1
CDR3aa: CASSFGRGREELFF
CDR3nt: TGTGCCAGCAGTTTCGGCAGGGGGCGAGAGGAGCTGTTTTTT

abundance: NA
len: 15
j_gene: TRBJ1-1
v_gene: TRBV6-7
d_gene: NA
CDR3aa: CASSYSRAMNTEAFF
CDR3nt: TGTGCCAGCAGTTACTCCAGGGCAATGAACACTGAAGCTTTCTTT

abundance: NA
len: 15
j_gene: TRBJ2-2
v_gene: TRBV27
d_gene: NA
CDR3aa: CASSLKGLGTGELFF
CDR3nt: TGTGCCAGCAGTTTAAAGGGGCTTGGCACCGGGGAGCTGTTTTTT

abundance: NA
len: 16
j_gene: TRBJ2-2
v_gene: TRBV9
d_gene: TRBD1
CDR3aa: CASSVGQGVYTGELFF
CDR3nt: TGTGCCAGCAGCGTCGGACAGGGCGTCTACACCGGGGAGCTGTTTTTT

abundance: NA
len: 15
j_gene: TRBJ2-7
v_gene: TRBV6-5
d_gene: TRBD2
CDR3aa: CASRTSGAPPYEQYF
CDR3nt: TGTGCCAGCAGGACTAGCGGAGCTCCCCCCTACGAGCAGTACTTC

abundance: NA
len: 13
j_gene: TRBJ2-1
v_gene: TRBV7-6
d_gene: NA
CDR3aa: CASSSLVWNEQFF
CDR3nt: TGTGCCAGCAGCTCACTTGTCTGGAATGAGCAGTTCTTC

abundance: NA
len: 16
j_gene: TRBJ2-5
v_gene: TRBV7-9
d_gene: TRBD2
CDR3aa: CASSLGLAGDGETQYF
CDR3nt: TGTGCCAGCAGCTTAGGGCTAGCGGGAGACGGAGAGACCCAGTACTTC

abundance: NA
len: 12
j_gene: TRBJ2-2
v_gene: TRBV29-1
d_gene: NA
CDR3aa: CSVERGTGELFF
CDR3nt: TGCAGCGTTGAAAGGGGCACCGGGGAGCTGTTTTTT

abundance: NA
len: 15
j_gene: TRBJ1-2
v_gene: TRBV5-1
d_gene: NA
CDR3aa: CASSLTLLGGYGYTF
CDR3nt: TGCGCCAGCAGCTTGACCCTCCTCGGGGGGTATGGCTACACCTTC

abundance: few
len: 15
j_gene: TRBJ1-5
v_gene: TRBV6-1
d_gene: NA
CDR3aa: CASSEASTSNQPQHF
CDR3nt: TGTGCCAGCAGTGAAGCGTCGACAAGCAATCAGCCCCAGCATTTT

abundance: NA
len: 12
j_gene: TRBJ2-3
v_gene: TRBV6-5
d_gene: NA
CDR3aa: CASSRTGDTQYF
CDR3nt: TGTGCCAGCAGTCGGACTGGAGATACGCAGTATTTT

abundance: NA
len: 14
j_gene: TRBJ1-2
v_gene: TRBV27
d_gene: NA
CDR3aa: CASTRGLGFEGYTF
CDR3nt: TGTGCCAGCACCCGGGGGTTGGGTTTTGAGGGCTACACCTTC

abundance: NA
len: 14
j_gene: TRBJ1-2
v_gene: TRBV12-5
d_gene: NA
CDR3aa: CASDKTGFGYGYTF
CDR3nt: TGTGCTAGTGACAAAACAGGGTTCGGGTATGGCTACACCTTC

abundance: NA
len: 17
j_gene: TRBJ2-1
v_gene: TRBV28
d_gene: TRBD2
CDR3aa: CASSIQASGGAYNEQFF
CDR3nt: TGTGCCAGCAGTATACAAGCCAGCGGGGGGGCCTACAATGAGCAGTTCTTC

abundance: NA
len: 15
j_gene: TRBJ1-5
v_gene: TRBV10-3
d_gene: NA
CDR3aa: CAIGSGGSGNQPQHF
CDR3nt: TGTGCCATTGGGTCCGGGGGGTCGGGCAATCAGCCCCAGCATTTT

abundance: NA
len: 14
j_gene: TRBJ2-7
v_gene: TRBV5-1
d_gene: NA
CDR3aa: CASSLLGATGEQYF
CDR3nt: TGCGCCAGCAGCTTATTAGGGGCGACTGGCGAGCAGTACTTC

abundance: NA
len: 15
j_gene: TRBJ2-1
v_gene: TRBV7-9
d_gene: TRBD1
CDR3aa: CASSRVRDSYNEQFF
CDR3nt: TGTGCCAGCAGCCGAGTCCGGGACAGCTACAATGAGCAGTTCTTC

abundance: NA
len: 13
j_gene: TRBJ2-3
v_gene: TRBV24-1
d_gene: NA
CDR3aa: CATAGRGSDTQYF
CDR3nt: TGTGCCACTGCGGGCCGGGGTTCCGATACGCAGTATTTT

abundance: NA
len: 18
j_gene: TRBJ2-6
v_gene: TRBV18
d_gene: TRBD1
CDR3aa: CASSTSTGGVSGANVLTF
CDR3nt: TGTGCCAGCTCAACCTCGACAGGGGGTGTCTCTGGGGCCAACGTCCTGACTTTC

abundance: NA
len: 17
j_gene: TRBJ2-2
v_gene: TRBV7-2
d_gene: TRBD2
CDR3aa: CASTGLAGEIYTGELFF
CDR3nt: TGTGCCAGCACCGGACTAGCGGGAGAGATATACACCGGGGAGCTGTTTTTT

abundance: NA
len: 18
j_gene: TRBJ2-6
v_gene: TRBV18
d_gene: TRBD1
CDR3aa: CASSPRGRRSSGANVLTF
CDR3nt: TGTGCCAGCTCACCCAGGGGGCGAAGGAGCTCTGGGGCCAACGTCCTGACTTTC

abundance: NA
len: 15
j_gene: TRBJ1-4
v_gene: TRBV2
d_gene: NA
CDR3aa: CASSAIRGANEKLFF
CDR3nt: TGTGCCAGCAGTGCTATCAGAGGAGCTAATGAAAAACTGTTTTTT